Each of the 18 T cell receptor beta chains below was sequenced from the same sample in a study of T-cell memory formation after mild COVID-19. Each CDR3 protein gets one entry after TCRdb re-called the 5' RACE reads with MiXCR. The table lists about 210,000 distinct CDR3 sequences, 10% of them singletons, with 2.5% to 3.5% in the top ten. Sequenced: PBMCs or a T cell subset sorted from them (not recorded which). These receptors were taken from a man between 18 and 29 years old who had mild COVID-19 (a few samples of this study predate the infection). Cell type and time point are not known.

This clonotype was detected many times. The CDR3 sequence is CSASPSTSGGANTGELFF. CDR3 DNA: TGCAGTGCTAGTCCCTCCACTAGCGGGGGGGCGAACACCGGGGAGCTGTTTTTT. The V call is TRBV20-1, the J call TRBJ2-2; 13 bases are a match to TRBD2. The CDR3 runs to 18 residues. V gave up 3 bases and J gave up 0 bases; unmatched junction bases: 7. Germline assignment: CDR1 DFQATT and CDR2 SNEGSKA (reference sequence).

The chain employs TRBV11-1 and TRBJ2-3, with D possibly being TRBD1 or TRBD2 (5 bases each). V was pared by 4 bases and J by 5 bases, with 16 bases between. The CDR3 spans 15 residues. Germline CDR1 SGHAT, CDR2 FQDESV (reference sequence). This CDR3 reads CASSSGTLRGDTQYF. CDR3 nucleotide sequence: TGTGCCAGCAGCTCGGGGACCCTAAGAGGAGATACGCAGTATTTT. The variable domain in full, completed from reference TRBV11-1 and TRBJ2-3, reads EAEVAQSPRYKITEKSQAVAFWCDPISGHATLYWYRQILGQGPELLVQFQDESVVDDSQLPKDRFSAERLKGVDSTLKIQPAELGDSAMYLCASSSGTLRGDTQYFGPGTRLTVL.

This clonotype was found many times. The chain combines TRBV7-2 with TRBJ2-1, with D unresolved. The CDR3 has 14 amino acids. Looked up from germline, CDR1 is SGHTA and CDR2 is FQGNSA. V was clipped by 1 base and J by 9 bases, with 13 bases between them. CDR3 amino acids: CASSLGNGRGEQFF. DNA for the CDR3: TGTGCCAGCAGCTTAGGTAACGGAAGAGGTGAGCAGTTCTTC.

This clonotype has only a few counts. Here the CDR3 reads CASGKDSAYSPLHF. For the CDR3, the DNA is TGCGCCAGCGGGAAGGACAGTGCTTATTCACCCCTCCACTTT. The chain links TRBV5-1 to TRBJ1-6, with D possibly TRBD1 on 6 matching bases. CDR1 and CDR2 from the germline V gene are SGHRS and YFSETQ. V lost 7 bases and J lost 8, with 16 bases in between. The CDR3 spans 14 residues.

The table lists this clonotype with a few counts. This sequence joins TRBV27 and TRBJ1-2; weak D call: TRBD1 (5 bases). The CDR3 length is 13 residues. The V and J ends lost 6 bases and 6 bases respectively, with 14 bases between them. CDR1 is MNHEY, CDR2 SMNVEV, per germline (reference sequence). CDR3 nucleotides: TGTGCCAGCAGACCCACAGGTCTCGATGGCTACACCTTC. It is translated as CASRPTGLDGYTF.

This chain joins TRBV10-3 and TRBJ1-2; TRBD1 aligns across 10 bases. The V segment lost 0 bases and the J segment 2 bases; nucleotides outside the gene matches: 6. The germline V gene has CDR1 ENHRY and CDR2 SYGVKD. The CDR3 extends over 17 amino acids. In nucleotides, the CDR3 is TGTGCCATCAGTGAGTCGAACGAGGGACAGGGGAACTATGGCTACACCTTC. Its translation is CAISESNEGQGNYGYTF.

On this clonotype: One end of the junction does not line up with germline, which may come from a read error. The chain uses TRBV7-2 and TRBJ2-7; the match to TRBD1 covers 10 bases. The CDR3 is 15 residues long. The germline V gene has CDR1 SGHTA and CDR2 FQGNSA. CDR3 region: CASSNPDRGRFEQYF. The CDR3 bases are TGTGCAAGCAGCAATCCTGACAGGGGGCGCTTCGAGCAGTACTTC.

This clonotype has only a few counts. This chain links TRBV5-4 with TRBJ2-5, with TRBD2 matching 9 bases. V dropped 6 bases and J dropped 1; count of bases not matched to a gene: 7. The CDR3 is 15 amino acids. The germline V gene encodes CDR1 SGHNT and CDR2 YYREEE (reference sequence). CDR3 sequence reads: CASKLAGGLQETQYF. DNA of the CDR3: TGTGCCAGCAAACTCGCGGGGGGGCTCCAAGAGACCCAGTACTTC.

This clonotype was picked up a small number of times. The chain combines TRBV7-2 with TRBJ2-6; no clear D. The length of the CDR3 is 14 residues. Germline CDR1 is SGHTA and CDR2 is FQGNSA. V lost 7 bases, J lost 0 bases, and 7 bases lay in between. CDR3 in DNA: TGTGCCAGCACGCAGAACTCTGGGGCCAACGTCCTGACTTTC. Its translation is CASTQNSGANVLTF.

This sequence joins TRBV7-9 and TRBJ1-6; D is unclear. The V end lost 3 bases, the J end lost 8 bases, and 8 bases lay between the germline ends. Germline CDR1 SEHNR, CDR2 FQNEAQ (reference sequence). CDR3 length: 13 amino acids. The CDR3 region is CASSFVEDSPLHF. The CDR3 DNA reads TGTGCCAGCAGCTTCGTCGAGGATTCACCCCTCCACTTT.

The chain's CDR3 is CASRGGVLAGELFF. In DNA form, the CDR3 reads TGTGCCAGCAGGGGCGGGGTGTTAGCCGGGGAGCTGTTTTTT. The genes are TRBV6-6 and TRBJ2-2; D possibly corresponds to TRBD2 (6 bases). Germline CDR1 and CDR2: MNHNY and SVGAGI (reference sequence). CDR3 length: 14 amino acids. Trimming took 6 bases from V and 6 from J, leaving 14 bases between them.

V is TRBV7-3 and J is TRBJ1-1; D possibly corresponds to TRBD1 (6 bases). Trimming stripped 2 bases from V and 4 bases from J, with 11 bases between. The CDR3 runs 14 residues. The germline V gene has CDR1 SGHTA and CDR2 FQGTGA. CDR3 loop: CASSLSPDSTEAFF. The CDR3 bases are TGTGCCAGCAGCTTATCTCCGGACAGCACTGAAGCTTTCTTT. Drawing the rest from reference TRBV7-3 and TRBJ1-1, the complete variable domain is GAGVSQTPSNKVTEKGKYVELRCDPISGHTALYWYRQSLGQGPEFLIYFQGTGAADDSGLPNDRFFAVRPEGSVSTLKIQRTERGDSAVYLCASSLSPDSTEAFFGQGTRLTVV.

The gene calls are TRBV6-2 or TRBV6-3 and TRBJ1-1, with no clear D. This CDR3 has 13 residues. The germline V gene encodes CDR1 MNHEY and CDR2 SVGEGT. The V gene lost 4 bases and the J gene lost 5 bases, with 11 bases spanning the gap. CDR3 nucleotide sequence: TGTGCCAGCAGTTGGTCAGATCGGACTGAAGCTTTCTTT. Amino acids: CASSWSDRTEAFF.

The chain employs TRBV24-1 and TRBJ1-5; D is perhaps TRBD1 (5 bases). The CDR3 loop spans 12 amino acids. Trimming cost V 7 bases and J 4 bases, with 7 bases left between them. Germline V gene sequence: CDR1 KGHDR, CDR2 SFDVKD. The CDR3, as DNA: TGTGCCACCAGGCGGGGGAATCAGCCCCAGCATTTT. Its protein product is CATRRGNQPQHF.

The chain links TRBV10-2 to TRBJ2-5, with TRBD2 identical over 9 bases. Germline-derived CDR1 and CDR2 are WSHSY and SAAADI. The ends lost 4 bases at V and 4 bases at J; junction bases unmatched: 19. This CDR3 is built from 19 residues. The CDR3 DNA reads TGCGCCAGCAGTGTCTCTGCGCCGGGCCGGCGGGGGGGCCGAGAGACCCAGTACTTC. It specifies CASSVSAPGRRGGRETQYF.

This clonotype has just a few counts. The chain carries TRBV6-1 and TRBJ1-5; tentatively, D is TRBD1 (6 bases). The CDR3 length is 14 residues. Trimming removed 6 bases at V and 3 bases at J, with 12 bases between. From germline, CDR1 is MNHNS and CDR2 SASEGT. Here the CDR3 reads CASSGTSFNQPQHF. The CDR3 DNA is TGTGCCAGCAGCGGGACAAGTTTCAATCAGCCCCAGCATTTT.

The V gene is TRBV6-2 or TRBV6-3, the J gene TRBJ2-7, with D tentatively TRBD1 (7 bases). Trimming took 7 bases from V and 10 from J, leaving 23 bases between them. The CDR3 sequence is 14 residues long. Germline V lookup: CDR1 MNHEY, CDR2 SVGEGT. The CDR3 nucleotides read TGTGCCAGCAAAAAAGGCCCTCTGACAGGGACTCAGTACTTC. The encoded protein is CASKKGPLTGTQYF.

This clonotype was seen only a few times. This chain uses TRBV11-2 with TRBJ1-6; D not certain. V shed 1 base and J shed 0 bases, with 10 bases lying between them. CDR1 is SGHAT and CDR2 is FQNNGV in the germline V gene. CDR3 size: 17 residues. This CDR3 reads CASSLVRQSSYNSPLHF. The CDR3 coding sequence is TGTGCCAGCAGCTTAGTAAGGCAGAGCTCCTATAATTCACCCCTCCACTTT.